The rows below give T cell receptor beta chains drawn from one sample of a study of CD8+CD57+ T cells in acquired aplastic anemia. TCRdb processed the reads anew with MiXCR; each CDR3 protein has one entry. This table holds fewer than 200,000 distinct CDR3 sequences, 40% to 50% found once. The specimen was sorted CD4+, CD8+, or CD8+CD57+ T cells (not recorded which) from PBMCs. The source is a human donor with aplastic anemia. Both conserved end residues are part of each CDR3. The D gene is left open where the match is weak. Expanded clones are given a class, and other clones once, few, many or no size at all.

DNA: TGCAGTGCCAGAGACAGTGTCAATCAGCCCCAGCATTTT
CDR3: CSARDSVNQPQHF
J: TRBJ1-5
D: -
V: TRBV20-1
size: -

DNA: TGTGCCAGCAAAGCCGGGACATTTAACACCTTC
CDR3: CASKAGTFNTF
J: TRBJ1-2
D: -
V: TRBV6-1
size: many

DNA: TGTGCCATCAGTGAGTCCACTTTTGAGACCCAGTACTTC
CDR3: CAISESTFETQYF
J: TRBJ2-5
D: -
V: TRBV10-3
size: many

DNA: TGTGCCAGCAGCCCACAACACGGAATTGTGGCCTACGAGCAGTACTTC
CDR3: CASSPQHGIVAYEQYF
J: TRBJ2-7
D: -
V: TRBV7-6
size: few

DNA: TGCAGCGTAACTGACAGGGGGAACACTGAAGCTTTCTTT
CDR3: CSVTDRGNTEAFF
J: TRBJ1-1
D: TRBD1
V: TRBV29-1
size: many

DNA: TGCAGTGCTACTCTAACGGACAGGGGATTGGCTGAAGCTTTCTTT
CDR3: CSATLTDRGLAEAFF
J: TRBJ1-1
D: TRBD1
V: TRBV20-1
size: -

DNA: TGTGCCAGCACATTGCGGGGGGGCGTTGAGCAGTTCTTC
CDR3: CASTLRGGVEQFF
J: TRBJ2-1
D: TRBD2
V: TRBV2
size: many

DNA: TGTGCCAGTAGTATTCAGGCGAAAGCGCAGTCTCCAGAATTACCTAACTATGGCTACACCTTC
CDR3: CASSIQAKAQSPELPNYGYTF
J: TRBJ1-2
D: -
V: TRBV19
size: -

DNA: TGTGCCAGCACACACCTTAGCCCCAATCAGCCCCAGCATTTT
CDR3: CASTHLSPNQPQHF
J: TRBJ1-5
D: -
V: TRBV2
size: many

DNA: TGTGCCAGCAGTTGGTTAGCGGGGGTCGGGGAGCAGTACTTC
CDR3: CASSWLAGVGEQYF
J: TRBJ2-7
D: TRBD2
V: TRBV28
size: many

DNA: TGTGCCAGTAGTCCGCGATACAGGGGGAACGAGCAGTACTTC
CDR3: CASSPRYRGNEQYF
J: TRBJ2-7
D: TRBD1
V: TRBV19
size: many

DNA: TGTGCCAGTAGTCCGGGACTAGCGGGGGGAAACACCATATATTTT
CDR3: CASSPGLAGGNTIYF
J: TRBJ1-3
D: -
V: TRBV19
size: -

DNA: TGTGCCAGCAGCCTAGCGGGGGGCGCCTACAATGAGCAGTTCTTC
CDR3: CASSLAGGAYNEQFF
J: TRBJ2-1
D: TRBD2
V: TRBV7-3
size: many

DNA: TGCGCCAGCAGCCAAAATTTTCAGCAGAACACTGAAGCTTTCTTT
CDR3: CASSQNFQQNTEAFF
J: TRBJ1-1
D: -
V: TRBV4-1
size: -

DNA: TGTGCCAGCAGTTTAGCCGAGCGGGGGTCCTACGAGCAGTACTTC
CDR3: CASSLAERGSYEQYF
J: TRBJ2-7
D: TRBD2
V: TRBV12-3/TRBV12-4
size: many

DNA: TGCGCCAGCAGCTTGGGACAAGAAGAGACCCAGTACTTC
CDR3: CASSLGQEETQYF
J: TRBJ2-5
D: -
V: TRBV5-1
size: many

DNA: TGTGCCAGTAGTATATGGCAGGCCAGAGAAGCTTTCTTT
CDR3: CASSIWQAREAFF
J: TRBJ1-1
D: -
V: TRBV19
size: -

DNA: TGTGCCACCAGTGATGTCGGTGGGGGTAGCACAGATACGCAGTATTTT
CDR3: CATSDVGGGSTDTQYF
J: TRBJ2-3
D: -
V: TRBV24-1
size: -

DNA: TGCGCCAGCATATCTACCTACTCCTACGAGCAGTACTTC
CDR3: CASISTYSYEQYF
J: TRBJ2-7
D: -
V: TRBV10-2
size: -

DNA: TGTGCCACCAGCAGAGAATCTGGGGGGGCGCAAACCTACGAGCAGTACTTC
CDR3: CATSRESGGAQTYEQYF
J: TRBJ2-7
D: -
V: TRBV15
size: many

DNA: TGTGCCAGCAGTCCGGGGGCAGGAAGCAATCAGCCCCAGCATTTT
CDR3: CASSPGAGSNQPQHF
J: TRBJ1-5
D: -
V: TRBV24-1
size: -

DNA: TGTGCCAGTAGTATTCTGGGGATAGTGTTTTTT
CDR3: CASSILGIVFF
J: TRBJ1-4
D: -
V: TRBV19
size: -

DNA: TGCAGTGCTAGAGCACCCGGGACAAGCAACAATGAGCAGTTCTTC
CDR3: CSARAPGTSNNEQFF
J: TRBJ2-1
D: -
V: TRBV20-1
size: many

DNA: TGTGCCACCAGCAGCTTGGAAGGTTGCTCCTACGAGCAGTACTTC
CDR3: CATSSLEGCSYEQYF
J: TRBJ2-7
D: -
V: TRBV15
size: -

DNA: TGTGCCAGCAGCTACCGGACAGGGCCGGACCATGGCTACACCTTC
CDR3: CASSYRTGPDHGYTF
J: TRBJ1-2
D: TRBD1
V: TRBV9
size: -

DNA: TGTGCCAGCAGCTTATTCGAGCTGCACTCTGGAAACACCATATATTTT
CDR3: CASSLFELHSGNTIYF
J: TRBJ1-3
D: -
V: TRBV7-6
size: many

DNA: TGTGCCAGCAGTGGGGACTCCGGGACAGGGCGATACAATGAGCAGTTCTTC
CDR3: CASSGDSGTGRYNEQFF
J: TRBJ2-1
D: TRBD1
V: TRBV6-1
size: -

DNA: TGTGCCAACAGAAAGGACAGGGTTGGAGAAAAACTGTTTTTT
CDR3: CANRKDRVGEKLFF
J: TRBJ1-4
D: TRBD1
V: TRBV6-1
size: -

DNA: TGTGCCAGTAGAGTTACCGACTCTGGAAACACCATATATTTT
CDR3: CASRVTDSGNTIYF
J: TRBJ1-3
D: -
V: TRBV19
size: many

DNA: TGTGCCATCAGTCCTTTTTCAGCGAACACTGAAGCTTTCTTT
CDR3: CAISPFSANTEAFF
J: TRBJ1-1
D: -
V: TRBV10-3
size: few

DNA: TGTGCCAGCAGCCTCCGCGGGACAGGGGGTAATGAAAAACTGTTTTTT
CDR3: CASSLRGTGGNEKLFF
J: TRBJ1-4
D: TRBD1
V: TRBV3-1
size: -

DNA: TGTGCCACCAGCAGGGACAGGGGTTTGGGGACTCTTTTT
CDR3: CATSRDRGLGTLF
J: TRBJ1-4
D: TRBD1
V: TRBV15
size: many

DNA: TGTGCCAGCAGTTCTGGGACAGGGTGGTCCTACGAGCAGTACTTC
CDR3: CASSSGTGWSYEQYF
J: TRBJ2-7
D: TRBD1
V: TRBV25-1
size: many

DNA: TGCGCCAGCAGCTCGGGACAGGGGGAGATCTTTGAACAGCAGTACTTC
CDR3: CASSSGQGEIFEQQYF
J: TRBJ2-7
D: TRBD1
V: TRBV5-1
size: many

DNA: TGTGCCACCAGCAGTGGGGGAGGGAACTATGGCTACACCTTC
CDR3: CATSSGGGNYGYTF
J: TRBJ1-2
D: -
V: TRBV15
size: many

DNA: TGCAGTGCTAGAGATACAGTCGCGACCCAGTACTTC
CDR3: CSARDTVATQYF
J: TRBJ2-5
D: -
V: TRBV20-1
size: -

DNA: TGTGCCAGCAGTTTACCGGGACACCAAGCAAACACCGGGGAGCTGTTTTTT
CDR3: CASSLPGHQANTGELFF
J: TRBJ2-2
D: -
V: TRBV7-8
size: -

DNA: TGCAGTGCTAGAGATTACAGGGGACCCTACGAGCAGTACTTC
CDR3: CSARDYRGPYEQYF
J: TRBJ2-7
D: TRBD1
V: TRBV20-1
size: many

DNA: TGTGCCAGTAGTATAGTGGATCAGCCCCAGCATTTT
CDR3: CASSIVDQPQHF
J: TRBJ1-5
D: -
V: TRBV19
size: many

DNA: TGTGCCAGTAAAGTGGGGACGACCTCTGAAGCTTTCTTT
CDR3: CASKVGTTSEAFF
J: TRBJ1-1
D: -
V: TRBV19
size: many

DNA: TGTGCCAGCAGTTTAGTCAGGGGGACCACTGAAGCTTTCTTT
CDR3: CASSLVRGTTEAFF
J: TRBJ1-1
D: TRBD1
V: TRBV27
size: few

DNA: TGTGCCAGCAGCGTATACGAGCAGTACTTC
CDR3: CASSVYEQYF
J: TRBJ2-7
D: -
V: TRBV2
size: many

DNA: TGTGCCAGCAGCGCCGTGACAGGGTTCGCAGATACGCAGTATTTT
CDR3: CASSAVTGFADTQYF
J: TRBJ2-3
D: TRBD1
V: TRBV11-1
size: many

DNA: TGCGCCAGCACTCCGAACGGAGCACCTAAAGATACGCAGTATTTT
CDR3: CASTPNGAPKDTQYF
J: TRBJ2-3
D: -
V: TRBV10-2
size: -

DNA: TGTGCCAGCAGCGAGGGAGGTGAGCTCTATGGCTACACCTTC
CDR3: CASSEGGELYGYTF
J: TRBJ1-2
D: -
V: TRBV9
size: -

DNA: TGTGCCAGCAGCTTAGACCGGAGGGCCTACACTGAAGCTTTCTTT
CDR3: CASSLDRRAYTEAFF
J: TRBJ1-1
D: -
V: TRBV7-3
size: few

DNA: TGTGCCAGCGGGGGGGGCTGGGGAACCGGGGAGCTGTTTTTT
CDR3: CASGGGWGTGELFF
J: TRBJ2-2
D: -
V: TRBV2
size: many

DNA: TGCGCCAGCAGCATACAGACAGGGAGCACTGAAGCTTTCTTT
CDR3: CASSIQTGSTEAFF
J: TRBJ1-1
D: TRBD1
V: TRBV5-1
size: -

DNA: TGTGCCACCAGTGATTCGGGGACAGTGGACAATGAGCAGTTCTTC
CDR3: CATSDSGTVDNEQFF
J: TRBJ2-1
D: TRBD1
V: TRBV24-1
size: -

DNA: TGCGCCAGCAGCTCGCGGACAGGTGCGGGCGAGCAGTACTTC
CDR3: CASSSRTGAGEQYF
J: TRBJ2-7
D: TRBD1
V: TRBV5-1
size: -

DNA: TGTGCCACCAGTGACCGACGGGCAGATACGCAGTATTTT
CDR3: CATSDRRADTQYF
J: TRBJ2-3
D: -
V: TRBV24-1
size: -

DNA: TGTGCCAGCTCATCCGGGACTAGCGGGAACCCCGGGGAGCTGTTTTTT
CDR3: CASSSGTSGNPGELFF
J: TRBJ2-2
D: TRBD2
V: TRBV18
size: -

DNA: TGTGCCAGCAGCTTAAGCCTGGGCGGGGAGCTGTTTTTT
CDR3: CASSLSLGGELFF
J: TRBJ2-2
D: -
V: TRBV7-7
size: many

DNA: TGTGCCAGCAGCGTAGGTGGGCCAGGGACTGAAGCTTTCTTT
CDR3: CASSVGGPGTEAFF
J: TRBJ1-1
D: -
V: TRBV9
size: -

DNA: TGTGCCAGTAGTATAGACATAGTGAATGAGCAGTTCTTC
CDR3: CASSIDIVNEQFF
J: TRBJ2-1
D: -
V: TRBV19
size: many

DNA: TGTGCCACCAGCTCCGGGGCCAGCGGGAGCATAGAGACCCAGTACTTC
CDR3: CATSSGASGSIETQYF
J: TRBJ2-5
D: TRBD2
V: TRBV15
size: -

DNA: TGTGCCAGCAGTTTCGGGACGCACGGTACCTTC
CDR3: CASSFGTHGTF
J: TRBJ1-2
D: -
V: TRBV12-3/TRBV12-4
size: -